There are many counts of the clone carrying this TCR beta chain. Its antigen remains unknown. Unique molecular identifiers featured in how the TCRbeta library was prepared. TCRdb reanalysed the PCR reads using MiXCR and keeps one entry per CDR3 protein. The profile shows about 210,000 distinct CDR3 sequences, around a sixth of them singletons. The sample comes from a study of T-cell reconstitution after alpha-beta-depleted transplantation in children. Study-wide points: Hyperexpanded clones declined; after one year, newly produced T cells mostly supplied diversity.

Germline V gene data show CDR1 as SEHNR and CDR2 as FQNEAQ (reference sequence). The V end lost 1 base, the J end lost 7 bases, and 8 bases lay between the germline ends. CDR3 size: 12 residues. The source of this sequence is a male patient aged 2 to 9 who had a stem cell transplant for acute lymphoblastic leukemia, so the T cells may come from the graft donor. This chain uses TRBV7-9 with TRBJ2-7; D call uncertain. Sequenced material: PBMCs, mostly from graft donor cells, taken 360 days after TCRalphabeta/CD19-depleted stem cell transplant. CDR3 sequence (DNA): TGTGCCAGCAGCTTAGGGTCGGTGGAGCAGTACTTC. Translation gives CASSLGSVEQYF.